Listed below are T cell receptor beta chains from one sample, sequenced in a study of blood T cell repertoires in COVID-19. TCRdb's copy holds only in-frame clones and misses some; the assay was immunoSEQ multiplex PCR. The table records some 360,000 clones, around 87% of them present only once. Material: peripheral blood. The source is a woman aged 55 to 70 with COVID-19, enrolled during active disease. The CDR3 runs from the conserved cysteine through the conserved F or W. A D gene is named only where the DNA matches it firmly. Clone size, where shown, is once, few, many, or a class for clones that have expanded.

j_gene,abundance,v_gene,d_gene,CDR3nt,CDR3aa
TRBJ1-5,.,TRBV19,.,TGTGCCAGTAGGCTTACAGGGAATCAGCCCCAGCATTTT,CASRLTGNQPQHF
TRBJ2-1,.,TRBV27,.,TGTGCCAGCGCGGGTGTGAAGCAGTTCTTC,CASAGVKQFF
TRBJ1-2,.,TRBV19,TRBD1,TGTGCCAGTAGTTCCGGACAGGGGAACTACTATGGCTACACCTTC,CASSSGQGNYYGYTF
TRBJ1-2,.,TRBV10-1,.,TGCGCCAGCAGTGAGGGGCAGAACTATGGCTACACCTTC,CASSEGQNYGYTF
TRBJ2-7,few,TRBV6-5,.,TGTGCCAGCATGGGGGCTTACGAGCAGTACTTC,CASMGAYEQYF
TRBJ2-1,.,TRBV19,TRBD2,TGTGCCAGTAGTAATGAGGGACTACGATACAATGAGCAGTTCTTC,CASSNEGLRYNEQFF
TRBJ2-5,.,TRBV7-5,.,TGTGCCAGAAGGTCCAGTCAAGAGACCCAGTACTTC,CARRSSQETQYF
TRBJ1-2,.,TRBV21-1,.,TGTGCCAGCAGCAAAGGGACAGCAAAATTGAACTATGGCTACACCTTC,CASSKGTAKLNYGYTF
TRBJ1-4,.,TRBV5-1,TRBD1,TGCGCCAGCAGCACCGGACAGGGGATAAAAACTAATGAAAAACTGTTTTTT,CASSTGQGIKTNEKLFF
TRBJ2-3,.,TRBV5-4,TRBD2,TGTGCCAGCAGCTTACTAGCGGGGGCAGCAGATACGCAGTATTTT,CASSLLAGAADTQYF
TRBJ2-1,.,TRBV5-6,TRBD1,TGTGCCAGCAGCCGAGCCGGGACAGCCTCCTACAATGAGCAGTTCTTC,CASSRAGTASYNEQFF
TRBJ1-2,.,TRBV28,.,TGTGCCAGCAGTTTCAACAGGCCTTCGGGTTCCGGAGGCTACACCTTC,CASSFNRPSGSGGYTF
TRBJ1-6,.,TRBV5-5,TRBD1,TGTGCCAGCAGCCCGACAGGGGAAAGGCCCCTCCACTTT,CASSPTGERPLHF
TRBJ1-1,.,TRBV5-1,.,TGCGCCAGCAGCTTGGGTCGTTTGAACACTGAAGCTTTCTTT,CASSLGRLNTEAFF
TRBJ2-5,.,TRBV5-4,TRBD2,TGTGCCAGCAGCTTGCCGGGGGGGGAGACCCAGTACTTC,CASSLPGGETQYF